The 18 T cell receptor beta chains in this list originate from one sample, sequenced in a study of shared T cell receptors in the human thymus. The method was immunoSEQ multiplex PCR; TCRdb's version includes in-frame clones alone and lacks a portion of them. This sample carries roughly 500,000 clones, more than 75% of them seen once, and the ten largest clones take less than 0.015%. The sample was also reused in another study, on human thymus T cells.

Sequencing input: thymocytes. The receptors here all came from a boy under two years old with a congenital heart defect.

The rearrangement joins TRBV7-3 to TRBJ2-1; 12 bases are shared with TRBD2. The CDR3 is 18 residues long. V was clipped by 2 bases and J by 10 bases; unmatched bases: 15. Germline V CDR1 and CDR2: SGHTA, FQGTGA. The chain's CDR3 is CASSLVARLAGVPVEQFF. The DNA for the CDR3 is TGTGCCAGCAGCTTAGTAGCGCGACTAGCGGGAGTGCCGGTCGAGCAGTTCTTC.

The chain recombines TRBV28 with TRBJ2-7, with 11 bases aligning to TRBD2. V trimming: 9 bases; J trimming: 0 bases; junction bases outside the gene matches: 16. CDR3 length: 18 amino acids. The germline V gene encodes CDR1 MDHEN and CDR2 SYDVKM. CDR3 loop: CARGGKPGLAESSYEQYF. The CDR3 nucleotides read TGTGCCAGAGGGGGAAAACCGGGACTAGCGGAAAGCTCCTACGAGCAGTACTTC. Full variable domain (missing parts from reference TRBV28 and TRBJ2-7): DVKVTQSSRYLVKRTGEKVFLECVQDMDHENMFWYRQDPGLGLRLIYFSYDVKMKEKGDIPEGYSVSREKKERFSLILESASTNQTSMYLCARGGKPGLAESSYEQYFGPGTRLTVT.

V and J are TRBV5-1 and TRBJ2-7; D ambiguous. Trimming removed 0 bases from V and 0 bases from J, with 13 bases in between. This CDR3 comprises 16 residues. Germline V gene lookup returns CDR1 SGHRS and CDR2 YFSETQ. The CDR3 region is CASSLDERTSSYEQYF. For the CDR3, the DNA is TGCGCCAGCAGCTTGGATGAGCGAACGAGCTCCTACGAGCAGTACTTC. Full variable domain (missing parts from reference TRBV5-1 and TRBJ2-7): KAGVTQTPRYLIKTRGQQVTLSCSPISGHRSVSWYQQTPGQGLQFLFEYFSETQRNKGNFPGRFSGRQFSNSRSEMNVSTLELGDSALYLCASSLDERTSSYEQYFGPGTRLTVT.

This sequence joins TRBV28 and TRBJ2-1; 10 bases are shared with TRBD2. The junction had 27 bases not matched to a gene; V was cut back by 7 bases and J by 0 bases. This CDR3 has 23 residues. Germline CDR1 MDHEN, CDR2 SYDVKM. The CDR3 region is CASTTNPVWGPSGGLTSYNEQFF. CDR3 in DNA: TGTGCCAGCACCACCAACCCTGTCTGGGGACCTAGCGGGGGCCTTACCTCCTACAATGAGCAGTTCTTC.

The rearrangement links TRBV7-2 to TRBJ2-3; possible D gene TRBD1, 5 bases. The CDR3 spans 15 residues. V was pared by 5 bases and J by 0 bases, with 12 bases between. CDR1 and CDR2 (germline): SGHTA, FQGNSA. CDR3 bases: TGTGCCAGCAGCCCAGGGATCTATAGCACAGATACGCAGTATTTT. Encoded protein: CASSPGIYSTDTQYF.

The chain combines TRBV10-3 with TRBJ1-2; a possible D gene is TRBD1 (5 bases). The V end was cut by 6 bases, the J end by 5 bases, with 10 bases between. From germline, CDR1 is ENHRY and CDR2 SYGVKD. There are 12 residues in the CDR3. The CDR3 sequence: CAISGGGYGYTF. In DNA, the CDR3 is TGTGCCATCAGCGGGGGAGGGTATGGCTACACCTTC.

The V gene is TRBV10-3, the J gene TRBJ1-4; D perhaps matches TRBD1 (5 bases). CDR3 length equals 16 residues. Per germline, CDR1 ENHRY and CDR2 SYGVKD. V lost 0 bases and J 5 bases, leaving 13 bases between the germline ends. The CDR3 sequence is CAISESSGKRNEKLFF. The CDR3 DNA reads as TGTGCCATCAGTGAGTCGTCAGGGAAGCGAAATGAAAAACTGTTTTTT.

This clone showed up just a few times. The CDR3: CASRRQVSNQPQHF. The CDR3 nucleotides are TGTGCCAGCAGGCGACAGGTTAGCAATCAGCCCCAGCATTTT. V usage is TRBV6-6 and J usage is TRBJ1-5; a possible D gene is TRBD1 (6 bases). The CDR3 spans 14 residues. Germline assignment: CDR1 MNHNY and CDR2 SVGAGI (reference sequence). Between the trimmed V and J ends, which lost 6 bases and 0 bases, there was a span of 9 bases.

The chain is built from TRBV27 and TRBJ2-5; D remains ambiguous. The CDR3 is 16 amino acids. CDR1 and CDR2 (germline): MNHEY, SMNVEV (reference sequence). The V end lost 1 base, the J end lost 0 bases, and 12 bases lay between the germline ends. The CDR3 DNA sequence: TGTGCCAGCAGTTTATGGGCCCCTGGGTACCAAGAGACCCAGTACTTC. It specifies CASSLWAPGYQETQYF.

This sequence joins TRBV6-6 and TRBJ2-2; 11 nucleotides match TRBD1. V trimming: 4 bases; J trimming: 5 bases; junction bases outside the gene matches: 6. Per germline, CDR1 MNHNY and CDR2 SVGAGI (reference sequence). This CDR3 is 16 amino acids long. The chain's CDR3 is CASSFPGQGETGELFF. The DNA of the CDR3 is TGTGCCAGCAGTTTTCCGGGACAGGGGGAAACCGGGGAGCTGTTTTTT.

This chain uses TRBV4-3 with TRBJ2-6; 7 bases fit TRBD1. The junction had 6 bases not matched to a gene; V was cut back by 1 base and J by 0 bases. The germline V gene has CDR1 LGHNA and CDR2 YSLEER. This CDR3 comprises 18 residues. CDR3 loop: CASSQVWDRYSGANVLTF. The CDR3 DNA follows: TGCGCCAGCAGCCAAGTCTGGGACAGATACTCTGGGGCCAACGTCCTGACTTTC.

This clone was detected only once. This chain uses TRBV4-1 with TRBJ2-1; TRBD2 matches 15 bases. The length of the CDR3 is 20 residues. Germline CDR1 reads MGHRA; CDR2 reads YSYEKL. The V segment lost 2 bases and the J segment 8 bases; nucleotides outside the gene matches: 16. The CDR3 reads CASSQPPGLAGGPRSDEQFF. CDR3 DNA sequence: TGCGCCAGCAGCCAACCCCCGGGACTAGCGGGAGGCCCTCGGAGCGATGAGCAGTTCTTC.

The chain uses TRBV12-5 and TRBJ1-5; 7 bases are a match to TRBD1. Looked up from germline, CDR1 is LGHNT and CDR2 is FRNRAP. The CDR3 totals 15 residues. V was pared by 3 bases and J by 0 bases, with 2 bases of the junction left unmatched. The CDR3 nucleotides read TGTGCTAGTGGTTTACAGGGGCTTAGCAATCAGCCCCAGCATTTT. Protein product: CASGLQGLSNQPQHF.

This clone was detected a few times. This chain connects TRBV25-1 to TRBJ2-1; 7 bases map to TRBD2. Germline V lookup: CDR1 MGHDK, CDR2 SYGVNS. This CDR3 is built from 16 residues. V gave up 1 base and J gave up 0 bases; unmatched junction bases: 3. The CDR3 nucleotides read TGTGCCAGCAGTGAATGGGGCGGGAGCTCCTACAATGAGCAGTTCTTC. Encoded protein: CASSEWGGSSYNEQFF. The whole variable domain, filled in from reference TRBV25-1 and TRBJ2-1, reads EADIYQTPRYLVIGTGKKITLECSQTMGHDKMYWYQQDPGMELHLIHYSYGVNSTEKGDLSSESTVSRIRTEHFPLTLESARPSHTSQYLCASSEWGGSSYNEQFFGPGTRLTVL.

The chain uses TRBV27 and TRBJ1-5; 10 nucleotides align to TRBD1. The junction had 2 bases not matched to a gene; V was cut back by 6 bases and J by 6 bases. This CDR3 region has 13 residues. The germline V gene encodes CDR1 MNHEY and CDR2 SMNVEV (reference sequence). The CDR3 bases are TGTGCCAGCAGGGGACAGGGGAGTCAGCCCCAGCATTTT. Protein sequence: CASRGQGSQPQHF.

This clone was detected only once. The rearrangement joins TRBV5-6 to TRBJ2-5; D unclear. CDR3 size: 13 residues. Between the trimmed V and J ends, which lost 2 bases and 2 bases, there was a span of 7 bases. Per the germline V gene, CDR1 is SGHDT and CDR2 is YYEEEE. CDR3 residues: CASSFGGQETQYF. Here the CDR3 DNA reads TGTGCCAGCAGCTTCGGCGGACAAGAGACCCAGTACTTC.

Here the CDR3 reads CASQDKVSYNEQFF. The CDR3 region has the DNA TGTGCCAGCCAAGACAAGGTCTCCTACAATGAGCAGTTCTTC. The rearrangement links TRBV18 to TRBJ2-1, with D unresolved. This CDR3 contains 14 residues. Per the germline V gene, CDR1 is KGHSH and CDR2 is LQKENI. V gave up 8 bases and J gave up 0 bases, with 11 bases separating them.

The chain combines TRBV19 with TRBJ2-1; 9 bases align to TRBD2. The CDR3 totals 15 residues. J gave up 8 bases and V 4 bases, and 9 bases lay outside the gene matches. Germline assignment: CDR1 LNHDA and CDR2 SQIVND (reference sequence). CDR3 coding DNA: TGTGCCAGTAGTACCTTAGCGGGAGTGAGCGATGAGCAGTTCTTC. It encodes CASSTLAGVSDEQFF.